This T cell receptor beta chain was identified during a study of blood T cells in healthy people across ages. Overall study findings and caveats: Naive and antigen-experienced cells could not be conclusively compared, given unsorted PBMCs.

On this clonotype itself: Antigen: not known.

Deletions cut 3 bases from V and 3 bases from J, with 13 bases between. CDR1 and CDR2 from the germline V gene are DFQATT and SNEGSKA (reference sequence). The CDR3 consists of 14 residues. With a J-beta primer mix and a sample-barcoded 5' primer, a second PCR ran about 7 to 12 cycles. A minimum of 2.5 million CDR3-containing paired-end reads was obtained for each sample. TCRdb ran MiXCR on the 5' RACE reads and lists one entry per CDR3 protein. The data hold nearly 1 million distinct CDR3 sequences, with 45% to 60% observed a single time. Source material: blood. This TCR derives from a woman aged 55-70 years in good health. The chain joins TRBV20-1 to TRBJ2-3; weak D call: TRBD1 (5 bases). CDR3 coding DNA: TGCAGTGCTAGTCTTCAGGGCGTGACAGATACGCAGTATTTT. Translating gives CSASLQGVTDTQYF.